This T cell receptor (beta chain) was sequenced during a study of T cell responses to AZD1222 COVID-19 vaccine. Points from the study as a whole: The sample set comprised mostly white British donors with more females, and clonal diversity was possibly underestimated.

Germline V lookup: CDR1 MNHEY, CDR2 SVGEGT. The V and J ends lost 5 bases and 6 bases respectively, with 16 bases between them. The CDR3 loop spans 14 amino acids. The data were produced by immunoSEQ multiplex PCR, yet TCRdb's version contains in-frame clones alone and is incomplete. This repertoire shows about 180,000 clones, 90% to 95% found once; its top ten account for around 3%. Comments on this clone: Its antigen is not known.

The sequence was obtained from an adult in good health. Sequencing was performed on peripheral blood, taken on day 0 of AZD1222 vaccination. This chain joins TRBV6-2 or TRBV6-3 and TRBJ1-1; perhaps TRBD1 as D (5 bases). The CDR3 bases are TGTGCCAGCAGTCCCCAGGGAAATGGGGCTGAAGCTTTCTTT. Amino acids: CASSPQGNGAEAFF.